The subject of this entry is one T cell receptor (beta chain). What it binds is unknown. This sample was included in a study of beta chain features in type 1 diabetes. It was one heparinised blood draw, averaging around 120 mL, that each donor gave. Germline values: CDR1 MDHEN, CDR2 SYDVKM. V was cut by 8 bases and J by 3 bases, with 13 bases left in between. This CDR3 has 13 amino acids. All of the isolated RNA was reverse transcribed, so expressed TCRB transcripts were sequenced. Sequenced by immunoSEQ multiplex PCR; TCRdb stores in-frame clones only, minus some. This table holds 630,000 or so clones, over 13% found once. Regarding the study as a whole: For TCRB rearrangement, an influence of HLA type remained unresolved here. High-TCR-expressing cells could be over-represented by cDNA sequencing. Shorter TCRB CDR3s, moderately but significantly so, marked every one of the four CD4+ subsets in Type 1 diabetes patients.

The chain recombines TRBV28 with TRBJ1-1, with D perhaps TRBD1 (5 bases). Sequenced input: naive CD4+ T cells from blood. The clonotype originates from a young man with type 1 diabetes. CDR3 sequence: CASRLTRDTEAFF. The DNA for the CDR3 is TGTGCCAGCCGGTTGACCAGGGACACTGAAGCTTTCTTT.